This is a list of T cell receptor beta chains from one sample in a study of STAT5B mutations in CD4+ large granular lymphocyte leukemia. The repertoire was sequenced with immunoSEQ multiplex PCR; TCRdb's copy has only in-frame clones and lacks some. This sample has nearly 45,000 clones, with about 86% found just once. The source material was CD4+ T cells from blood buffy coats. These receptors all stem from a human donor in good health. CDR3s include the opening cysteine and the closing phenylalanine or tryptophan. The D gene is left open where the match is weak. Size values are once, few and many counts, or a class for expanded clones, and some rows have none.

d_gene: TRBD2; j_gene: TRBJ2-7; abundance: .; v_gene: TRBV5-1; CDR3nt: TGCGCCAGCAGCTTGGGCGGAGCGGGAGGGCCGCAAGAGCAGTACTTC; CDR3aa: CASSLGGAGGPQEQYF
d_gene: TRBD2; j_gene: TRBJ2-4; abundance: .; v_gene: TRBV15; CDR3nt: TGTGCCACCAGCTCGGGACTAGCAGATTATCTAGCCAAAAACATTCAGTACTTC; CDR3aa: CATSSGLADYLAKNIQYF
d_gene: TRBD2; j_gene: TRBJ2-7; abundance: once; v_gene: TRBV28; CDR3nt: TGTGCCAGCAGCGGGACTAGCGGAGTGTACGAGCAGTACTTC; CDR3aa: CASSGTSGVYEQYF
d_gene: .; j_gene: TRBJ2-1; abundance: .; v_gene: TRBV18; CDR3nt: TGTGCCAGCTCATTAGCGGACTCCTACAATGAGCAGTTCTTC; CDR3aa: CASSLADSYNEQFF
d_gene: TRBD1; j_gene: TRBJ1-5; abundance: .; v_gene: TRBV29-1; CDR3nt: TGCAGCGTTGAGGGACAGGGCGGGGAGCCCCAGCATTTT; CDR3aa: CSVEGQGGEPQHF
d_gene: TRBD1; j_gene: TRBJ1-1; abundance: .; v_gene: TRBV2; CDR3nt: TGTGCCAGCAGAGGGGGCGCGGGCACTGAAGCTTTCTTT; CDR3aa: CASRGGAGTEAFF
d_gene: TRBD2; j_gene: TRBJ2-7; abundance: .; v_gene: TRBV7-2; CDR3nt: TGTGCCAGCAGCTTGGGTAGCGGGAGCTCCTACGAGCAGTACTTC; CDR3aa: CASSLGSGSSYEQYF
d_gene: TRBD2; j_gene: TRBJ2-7; abundance: .; v_gene: TRBV19; CDR3nt: TGTGCCAGTAGTATGGGAGGGACTGTCAGTGAGCAGTACTTC; CDR3aa: CASSMGGTVSEQYF
d_gene: TRBD2; j_gene: TRBJ2-3; abundance: once; v_gene: TRBV9; CDR3nt: TGTGCCAGCAGCGTAGTCGGCGGGGGTCCCGGGCTAAGCACAGATACGCAGTATTTT; CDR3aa: CASSVVGGGPGLSTDTQYF
d_gene: .; j_gene: TRBJ2-6; abundance: .; v_gene: TRBV9; CDR3nt: TGTGCCAGCAGCAGGGGGGGGCAAGCCCAGAGGCTCCTGACTTTC; CDR3aa: CASSRGGQAQRLLTF
d_gene: .; j_gene: TRBJ2-2; abundance: .; v_gene: TRBV9; CDR3nt: TGTGCCAGCAGCGTAGCTAGTGGCAACACCGGGGAGCTGTTTTTT; CDR3aa: CASSVASGNTGELFF
d_gene: .; j_gene: TRBJ1-2; abundance: .; v_gene: TRBV29-1; CDR3nt: TGCAGCGCCGAAGGGGAACAGTACTATGGCTACACCTTC; CDR3aa: CSAEGEQYYGYTF
d_gene: TRBD1; j_gene: TRBJ2-2; abundance: .; v_gene: TRBV7-2; CDR3nt: TGTGCCAGCAGCTTCTCCGGGACAGGGGGCACCGGGGAGCTGTTTTTT; CDR3aa: CASSFSGTGGTGELFF
d_gene: .; j_gene: TRBJ1-5; abundance: .; v_gene: TRBV7-6; CDR3nt: TGTGCCAGCAGCTTAGGTGGGGGCCTAGGGCCCCAGCATTTT; CDR3aa: CASSLGGGLGPQHF
d_gene: TRBD1; j_gene: TRBJ1-2; abundance: few; v_gene: TRBV5-4; CDR3nt: TGTGCCAGCGGTACGACGGGACAGCTTTATGGCTACACCTTC; CDR3aa: CASGTTGQLYGYTF
d_gene: .; j_gene: TRBJ1-2; abundance: .; v_gene: TRBV28; CDR3nt: TGTGCCAGCAGTTCGTCACAGGATGGCTACACCTTC; CDR3aa: CASSSSQDGYTF
d_gene: .; j_gene: TRBJ1-2; abundance: few; v_gene: TRBV20-1; CDR3nt: TGCAGTGCTAGAGACCCCCGTGGCTACACCTTC; CDR3aa: CSARDPRGYTF
d_gene: TRBD1; j_gene: TRBJ2-2; abundance: .; v_gene: TRBV4-3; CDR3nt: TGCGCCAGCAGCTATCGGGCGGGACAGGTTAACACCGGGGAGCTGTTTTTT; CDR3aa: CASSYRAGQVNTGELFF
d_gene: TRBD1; j_gene: TRBJ1-4; abundance: .; v_gene: TRBV30; CDR3nt: TGTGCCTGGAGTGTAGACAGGGGGTCTAATGAAAAACTGTTTTTT; CDR3aa: CAWSVDRGSNEKLFF
d_gene: .; j_gene: TRBJ1-6; abundance: once; v_gene: TRBV10-3; CDR3nt: TGTGCCATCAGTGAGTCGAATGGACGAAATTCACCCCTCCACTTT; CDR3aa: CAISESNGRNSPLHF
d_gene: TRBD2; j_gene: TRBJ2-2; abundance: .; v_gene: TRBV27; CDR3nt: TGTGCCAGCAGTTTAGCGGGAGGGCTGTTTACCGGGGAGCTGTTTTTT; CDR3aa: CASSLAGGLFTGELFF
d_gene: .; j_gene: TRBJ1-1; abundance: .; v_gene: TRBV13; CDR3nt: TGTGCCAGCAGCCCGAGGGCGGGCACTGAAGCTTTCTTT; CDR3aa: CASSPRAGTEAFF
d_gene: TRBD2; j_gene: TRBJ2-7; abundance: .; v_gene: TRBV7-6; CDR3nt: TGTGCCAGCAGCCAGGGACTAGCTGGGGGTTATTACGAGCAGTACTTC; CDR3aa: CASSQGLAGGYYEQYF
d_gene: TRBD2; j_gene: TRBJ2-7; abundance: .; v_gene: TRBV19; CDR3nt: TGTGCCAGTAGTATCCGCGGACTAGCGGTTAAAAACGAGCAGTACTTC; CDR3aa: CASSIRGLAVKNEQYF
d_gene: TRBD1; j_gene: TRBJ1-1; abundance: .; v_gene: TRBV25-1; CDR3nt: TGTGCCAGCAGTGAACAGGGGGCGTCTGTTGAAGCTTTCTTT; CDR3aa: CASSEQGASVEAFF
d_gene: .; j_gene: TRBJ1-3; abundance: medium-sized; v_gene: TRBV30; CDR3nt: TGTGCCTGGAGCTCCGGAAACACCATATATTTT; CDR3aa: CAWSSGNTIYF